The 14 T cell receptor beta chains given below trace back to one sample, sequenced in a study of T cells expressing NK-cell markers. TCRdb reprocessed the 5' RACE reads; each CDR3 protein has one entry and no DNA is given. Its table records over 350,000 distinct CDR3 sequences. Sequencing was done on a sample of blood T cells: a sorted CD56 or NKG2C T cell subset, CD4+ or CD8+ T cells, or bulk PBMC T cells (not recorded which). The receptor source for this set is a woman in her 50s in good health.

The chain has TRBV7-9 and TRBJ2-1; TCRdb's assignment of TRBD2 cannot be checked, as there is no DNA. Looked up from germline, CDR1 is SEHNR and CDR2 is FQNEAQ (reference sequence). The CDR3 contains 16 residues. This CDR3 is CASSLGTSGRWNEQFF.

V gene TRBV11-3 combines with J gene TRBJ2-1. Germline-derived CDR1 and CDR2 are SGHNT and YENEEA. This CDR3 spans 17 amino acids. CDR3 region: CASSPSFVLSSYNEQFF. The complete variable domain, with remaining parts taken from reference TRBV11-3 and TRBJ2-1, reads EAGVVQSPRYKIIEKKQPVAFWCNPISGHNTLYWYLQNLGQGPELLIRYENEEAVDDSQLPKDRFSAERLKGVDSTLKIQPAELGDSAVYLCASSPSFVLSSYNEQFFGPGTRLTVL.

This chain links TRBV12-3 or TRBV12-4 with TRBJ2-1; TCRdb reports TRBD2, a call that lacks DNA to check it against. The CDR3 has 16 residues. This CDR3 reads CASSPKLAAPYNEQFF.

The chain carries TRBV5-1 and TRBJ1-3. The CDR3 has 17 amino acids. Germline V gene sequence: CDR1 SGHRS, CDR2 YFSETQ. This CDR3 reads CASSLVMGASSGNTIYF.

The genes are TRBV11-3 and TRBJ2-1; without DNA, the TCRdb call of TRBD1 cannot be checked. The CDR3 has 13 residues. Germline values: CDR1 SGHNT, CDR2 YENEEA. CDR3 sequence reads: CASSSQGAREQFF.

The chain has TRBV15 and TRBJ2-1; lacking DNA, the TRBD2 call made by TCRdb goes unchecked. The V gene's germline CDR1 is LNHNV and CDR2 YYDKDF (reference sequence). CDR3 length: 13 residues. The CDR3: CATSRASANEQFF.

The rearrangement joins TRBV12-3 or TRBV12-4 to TRBJ2-4; no DNA is available, so the TRBD1 call from TCRdb remains unchecked. CDR3 length: 14 amino acids. The CDR3 here is CASSPGQGGNIQYF.

The CDR3 sequence is CASSSRQSLSTDTQYF. The rearrangement joins TRBV11-1 to TRBJ2-3; TCRdb's D gene call, TRBD2, goes unchecked for lack of DNA. The CDR3 loop spans 16 amino acids. Germline loops: CDR1 SGHAT, CDR2 FQDESV (reference sequence).

The CDR3 spells CASSYGGISENIQYF. V usage is TRBV6-5 and J usage is TRBJ2-4; as DNA is missing, the TRBD2 call by TCRdb cannot be tested. CDR1 MNHEY and CDR2 SVGAGI come from the germline V gene. This CDR3 spans 15 amino acids.

This chain connects TRBV5-1 to TRBJ2-1; TCRdb's D gene call, TRBD1, goes unchecked for lack of DNA. This CDR3 is built from 17 residues. Per germline, CDR1 SGHRS and CDR2 YFSETQ. The CDR3 reads CASSLVGLQGVGNEQFF.

This chain joins TRBV14 and TRBJ2-2. There are 15 residues in the CDR3. Per germline, CDR1 SGHDN and CDR2 FVKESK. The CDR3 region is CASSQWVVGYRELFF.

The genes are TRBV20-1 and TRBJ1-2. Germline CDR1 DFQATT, CDR2 SNEGSKA (reference sequence). The CDR3 spans 17 residues. CDR3 loop: CSAREEGLFQKNYGYTF.

The genes are TRBV29-1 and TRBJ2-5; TCRdb reports TRBD1, a call that lacks DNA to check it against. CDR1 and CDR2 from the germline V gene are SQVTM and ANQGSEA. The CDR3 has 13 residues. The CDR3 spells CSVVAGSRETQYF. The entire variable domain, with the rest obtained from reference TRBV29-1 and TRBJ2-5, is as follows: SAVISQKPSRDICQRGTSLTIQCQVDSQVTMMFWYRQQPGQSLTLIATANQGSEATYESGFVIDKFPISRPNLTFSTLTVSNMSPEDSSIYLCSVVAGSRETQYFGPGTRLLVL.

The chain uses TRBV5-4 and TRBJ1-4. This CDR3 has 13 residues. Germline loops: CDR1 SGHNT, CDR2 YYREEE (reference sequence). CDR3 sequence: CASSLPTNEKLFF.